The T cell receptor (beta chain) described here comes from a study of cytomegalovirus exposure and HLA in healthy donors. Study information: Caucasian-associated ancestry cluster membership applied to about 80% of 398 genotyped donors.

PCR employed 60 Vbeta and 13 Jbeta primers. The repertoire was sequenced with immunoSEQ multiplex PCR; TCRdb's copy has only in-frame clones and lacks some. Of about 190,000 clones detected, around 81% appear once; the ten largest clones hold approximately 2%. The study, taken as a whole, reports: Despite most TCR sequences being rare, some public TCRs occurred in many donors.

In its sample, this clone was seen a few times. The antigen remains unidentified. The CDR3 runs 16 residues. V lost 0 bases to trimming and J lost 2 bases; unmatched junction nucleotides: 6. Germline loops: CDR1 MGHRA, CDR2 YSYEKL. The sequence derives from a young woman in good health and CMV-seronegative. The rearrangement links TRBV4-1 to TRBJ2-5, with 7 bases lining up with TRBD2. Sequencing input: PBMCs. The CDR3 DNA follows: TGCGCCAGCAGCCAAGAGAGGCTAGCGGCTCAAGAGACCCAGTACTTC. Its translation: CASSQERLAAQETQYF.